Described below is a single T cell receptor (beta chain) sequence and its context. The same CDR3 is also encoded by other DNA sequences in this sample. This entry comes from a study of beta chain features in type 1 diabetes. Isolation of CD4+ naive, central memory, regulatory and stem cell-like memory cells was achieved by sorting via CD45RO/CCR7/CD25/CD127/CD95/CD27. Purity of each sorted population was above 98%. All of the isolated RNA was reverse transcribed, so expressed TCRB transcripts were sequenced. The method was immunoSEQ multiplex PCR; TCRdb's version includes in-frame clones alone and lacks a portion of them. The sample records about 930,000 clones, roughly a sixth being singletons. The germline V gene has CDR1 MDHEN and CDR2 SYDVKM. CDR3 length: 15 amino acids. After removal of 6 bases from V and 2 bases from J, the junction contained 9 bases not matched to a gene.

The chain joins TRBV28 to TRBJ2-7, with 8 bases lining up with TRBD1. Specimen: naive CD4+ T cells from blood. The sequence came from a woman aged 18-30 years in good health. CDR3 amino acids: CASSSPGQATYEQYF. DNA of the CDR3: TGTGCCAGCAGCTCTCCGGGACAGGCGACCTACGAGCAGTACTTC.